This T cell receptor beta chain was sequenced in a study of beta chain features in type 1 diabetes. The overall study: Across every sample, approximately 110,000,000 sorted cells were examined in total.

The study's findings and limits: Shorter TCRB CDR3s, moderately but significantly so, were found in Type 1 diabetes patients in all four CD4+ subsets. In the patient group, naive, central memory and Treg TCRB repertoires seemed more alike than in the healthy donor group.

A single heparinised draw of roughly 0.11 L on average was taken per donor. Isolation of CD4+ naive, central memory, regulatory and stem cell-like memory cells was achieved by sorting via CD45RO/CCR7/CD25/CD127/CD95/CD27. V lost 2 bases and J 1 base, leaving 8 bases between the germline ends. Germline V gives CDR1 LGHNA, CDR2 YNFKEQ. The CDR3 covers 14 residues. As to this clone: Its antigen is still unknown.

TCRB transcripts that were expressed got sequenced, as all of the isolated RNA had been reverse transcribed. Profiling relied on immunoSEQ multiplex PCR, and the TCRdb table lists in-frame clones only, not all of them. The table includes about 53,000 clones, approximately 52% detected once. V is TRBV4-2 and J is TRBJ2-5; unclear D gene. Sequenced material: Tregs from blood. This receptor was taken from a woman in her thirties or forties with type 1 diabetes. The CDR3 loop is CASSQRAIQETQYF. CDR3 nucleotide sequence: TGTGCCAGCAGCCAACGCGCTATCCAAGAGACCCAGTACTTC.